This passage covers 5 T cell receptor beta chains from one sample sequenced in a study of blood T cell repertoires in COVID-19. Clones were read by immunoSEQ multiplex PCR, and TCRdb kept only the in-frame ones, dropping some. This table holds 140,000 to 150,000 clones, approximately 83% found once. Sequencing was carried out using peripheral blood. These receptors all stem from a woman aged 55-69 years with COVID-19, enrolled during active disease.

The V gene is TRBV3-1 (or the pseudogene TRBV3-2), the J gene TRBJ2-2, with 12 bases that match TRBD2. Germline CDR1 reads LGHDT; CDR2 reads YNNKEL (reference sequence). Germline trimming cut 6 bases from V and 6 bases from J; bases unmatched to any gene: 5. This CDR3 spans 15 amino acids. CDR3 loop: CASSRLAGGAGELFF. CDR3 nucleotides: TGTGCCAGCAGTCGCCTAGCGGGGGGGGCCGGGGAGCTGTTTTTT.

V and J are TRBV5-6 and TRBJ1-1; D unresolved. This CDR3 region has 13 residues. The V gene lost 1 base and the J gene lost 3 bases, with 7 bases spanning the gap. Germline values: CDR1 SGHDT, CDR2 YYEEEE. In DNA form, the CDR3 reads TGTGCCAGCAGCTTGACGACTGACACTGAAGCTTTCTTT. As protein: CASSLTTDTEAFF.

The chain is built from TRBV28 and TRBJ1-6; D is uncertain. The CDR3 contains 13 residues. Trimming left V 2 bases short and J 7 bases short, with 6 bases between. Germline V gene sequence: CDR1 MDHEN, CDR2 SYDVKM. In nucleotides, the CDR3 is TGTGCCAGCAGTTTAGACGGGAATTCACCCCTCCACTTT. Its protein is CASSLDGNSPLHF.

The chain combines TRBV5-5 with TRBJ2-2; weak D call: TRBD1 (5 bases). The CDR3 spans 15 residues. Germline-derived CDR1 and CDR2 are SGHKS and YYEKEE (reference sequence). Trimming cost V 0 bases and J 4 bases, with 10 bases left between them. The CDR3 here is CASSLEGRGTGELFF. Written as DNA, the CDR3 is TGTGCCAGCAGCTTGGAGGGGCGCGGCACCGGGGAGCTGTTTTTT. The whole variable domain, filled in from reference TRBV5-5 and TRBJ2-2, reads DAGVTQSPTHLIKTRGQQVTLRCSPISGHKSVSWYQQVLGQGPQFIFQYYEKEERGRGNFPDRFSARQFPNYSSELNVNALLLGDSALYLCASSLEGRGTGELFFGEGSRLTVL.

The V call is TRBV7-9, the J call TRBJ1-3, with D maybe TRBD1 (6 bases). The CDR3 runs 14 residues. Germline lookup yields CDR1 SEHNR and CDR2 FQNEAQ (reference sequence). V dropped 5 bases and J dropped 11 bases, with 19 bases sitting between them. CDR3 in DNA: TGTGCCAGCAGCACCATAGGGGGGGCAGAATCCATATATTTT. Protein: CASSTIGGAESIYF.